These T cell receptor beta chains were read from a single sample in a study of regulatory T cells in long-lasting Graves disease. TCRdb called the multiplex PCR reads again in MiXCR, with one record for every CDR3 protein. Found here are hundreds of thousands of distinct CDR3 sequences, 14% to 15% of them singletons; the top ten hold approximately 7.8%. These data are also associated with another study on T cells in Graves' hyperthyroidism and ophthalmopathy.

This sample comprised peripheral blood mononuclear cells (PBMCs), obtained at new diagnosis, from a patient treated with antithyroid drugs. All receptors derive from a woman aged 40 to 55 with Graves disease. Both conserved end residues are part of each CDR3. The order of the fields is CDR3 length, J gene, V gene, D gene, CDR3 protein. The D gene is left open where the match is weak.

>19|TRBJ2-6|TRBV12-5|TRBD1
CASGLRMGQGGYGANVLTF
>16|TRBJ2-7|TRBV5-5|TRBD2
CASSLQHMGLQDEQYF
>12|TRBJ1-6|TRBV11-2|-
CASSFEVSPLHF
>13|TRBJ1-2|TRBV2|-
CASTGPPRSGYTF
>17|TRBJ1-5|TRBV2|TRBD1
CASSVSGGDRRYQPQHF
>18|TRBJ2-7|TRBV28|TRBD2
CASSPAPGLAELNYEQYF
>15|TRBJ1-5|TRBV5-5|TRBD1
CASSLTGGGNQPQHF
>16|TRBJ1-2|TRBV4-3|-
CASSQERIRTVSGYTF
>14|TRBJ1-3|TRBV6-2/TRBV6-3|-
CASRVEGPGNTIYF
>13|TRBJ1-6|TRBV20-1|TRBD1
CSARNRGNSPLHF
>15|TRBJ2-2|TRBV7-2|TRBD2
CASSTGTIYTGELFF
>14|TRBJ2-7|TRBV28|-
CASSILGSPYEQYF
>16|TRBJ2-1|TRBV28|TRBD2
CASRGGRGGSGNEQFF
>16|TRBJ2-7|TRBV20-1|TRBD2
CSARDLVAGGIYEQYF
>11|TRBJ2-7|TRBV11-2|-
CASSLTYEQYF
>14|TRBJ2-2|TRBV7-2|TRBD2
CASTPGGTTGELFF
>13|TRBJ1-2|TRBV7-8|-
CASSLDRTGGYTF
>13|TRBJ2-1|TRBV9|TRBD2
CASSVAGGFQQFF
>18|TRBJ2-2|TRBV11-2|-
CASSLDVISFGPTGELFF
>13|TRBJ2-5|TRBV7-9|-
CASSLQLQETQYF
>14|TRBJ2-7|TRBV5-1|TRBD2
CASSPRDYSYEQYF
>15|TRBJ1-2|TRBV6-5|-
CASSYDGGPNYGYTF
>15|TRBJ2-2|TRBV12-3/TRBV12-4|TRBD2
CALRLAGVFTGELFF
>13|TRBJ1-1|TRBV2|-
CASSTAGNTETFF
>15|TRBJ2-3|TRBV3-1|TRBD2
CASTQFSGSSDTQYF